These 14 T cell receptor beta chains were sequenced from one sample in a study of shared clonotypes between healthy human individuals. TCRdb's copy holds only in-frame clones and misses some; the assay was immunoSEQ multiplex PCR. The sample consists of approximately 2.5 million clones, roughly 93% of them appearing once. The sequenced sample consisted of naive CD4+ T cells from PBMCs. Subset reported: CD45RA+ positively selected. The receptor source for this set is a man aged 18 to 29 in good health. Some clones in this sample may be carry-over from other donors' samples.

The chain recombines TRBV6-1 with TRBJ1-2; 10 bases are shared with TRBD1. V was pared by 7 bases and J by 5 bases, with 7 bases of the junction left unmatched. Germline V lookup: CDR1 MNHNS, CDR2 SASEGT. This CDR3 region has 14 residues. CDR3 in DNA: TGTGCCAGCACCGACAGGGGGCTTCGTTATGGCTACACCTTC. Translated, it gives CASTDRGLRYGYTF.

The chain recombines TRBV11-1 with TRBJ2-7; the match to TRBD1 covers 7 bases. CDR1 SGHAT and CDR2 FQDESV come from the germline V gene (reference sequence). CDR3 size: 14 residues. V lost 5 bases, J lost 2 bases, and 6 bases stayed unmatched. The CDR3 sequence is CASSPRTGPYEQYF. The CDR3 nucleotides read TGTGCCAGCAGCCCTCGGACAGGCCCCTACGAGCAGTACTTC.

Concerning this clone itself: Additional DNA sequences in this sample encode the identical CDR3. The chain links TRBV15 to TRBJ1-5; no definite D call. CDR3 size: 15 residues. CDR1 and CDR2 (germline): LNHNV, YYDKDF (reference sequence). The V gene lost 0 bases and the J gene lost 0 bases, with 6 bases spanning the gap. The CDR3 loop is CATSRDPGSNQPQHF. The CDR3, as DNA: TGTGCCACCAGCAGAGATCCAGGTAGCAATCAGCCCCAGCATTTT.

CDR3 bases: TGTGCCAGCGCCGACAGACTAAGCACAGATACGCAGTATTTT. Its protein is CASADRLSTDTQYF. V gene TRBV2 combines with J gene TRBJ2-3; D possibly uses TRBD1 or TRBD2 (5 bases each). There are 14 residues in the CDR3. CDR1 is SNHLY, CDR2 FYNNEI, per germline. V shed 8 bases and J shed 0 bases, with 12 bases lying between them.

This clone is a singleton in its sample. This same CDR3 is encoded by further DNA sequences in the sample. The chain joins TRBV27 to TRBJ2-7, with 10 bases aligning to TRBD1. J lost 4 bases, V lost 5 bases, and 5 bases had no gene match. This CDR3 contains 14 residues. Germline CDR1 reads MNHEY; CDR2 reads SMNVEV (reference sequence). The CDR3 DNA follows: TGTGCCAGCAGTCCCGGGACAGGGGAGTACGAGCAGTACTTC. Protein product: CASSPGTGEYEQYF.

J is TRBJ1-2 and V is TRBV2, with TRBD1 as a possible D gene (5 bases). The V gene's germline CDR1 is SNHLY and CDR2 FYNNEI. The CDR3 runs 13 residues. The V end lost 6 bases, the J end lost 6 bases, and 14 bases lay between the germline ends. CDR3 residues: CASSLRVGDGYTF. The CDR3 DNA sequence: TGTGCCAGCAGCCTCAGGGTCGGGGATGGCTACACCTTC.

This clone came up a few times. CDR3 region: CAGRRGLGQGTVYGYTF. The CDR3 DNA reads TGTGCCGGAAGACGGGGGTTGGGACAGGGGACCGTTTACGGCTACACCTTC. The chain employs TRBV30 and TRBJ1-2; 10 positions agree with TRBD1. The CDR3 is 17 amino acids. Germline V lookup: CDR1 GTSNPN, CDR2 SVGIG (reference sequence). The trim removed 8 bases at V and 8 bases at J, leaving 23 bases unmatched. Full variable domain (rest looked up from reference TRBV30 and TRBJ1-2): SQTIHQWPATLVQPVGSPLSLECTVEGTSNPNLYWYRQAAGRGLQLLFYSVGIGQISSEVPQNLSASRPQDRQFILSSKKLLLSDSGFYLCAGRRGLGQGTVYGYTFGSGTRLTVV.

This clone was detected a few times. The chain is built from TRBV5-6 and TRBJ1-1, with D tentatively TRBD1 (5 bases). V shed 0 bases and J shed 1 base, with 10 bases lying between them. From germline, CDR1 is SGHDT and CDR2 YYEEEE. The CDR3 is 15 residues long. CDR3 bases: TGTGCCAGCAGCTTGGTTCAGGGCAAGAACACTGAAGCTTTCTTT. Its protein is CASSLVQGKNTEAFF.

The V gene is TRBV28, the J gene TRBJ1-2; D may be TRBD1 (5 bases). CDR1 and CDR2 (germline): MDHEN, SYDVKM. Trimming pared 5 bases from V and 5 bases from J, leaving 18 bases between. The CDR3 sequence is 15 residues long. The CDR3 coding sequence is TGTGCCAGCAGTCCGGGGGATCCAAACAGATATGGCTACACCTTC. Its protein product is CASSPGDPNRYGYTF.

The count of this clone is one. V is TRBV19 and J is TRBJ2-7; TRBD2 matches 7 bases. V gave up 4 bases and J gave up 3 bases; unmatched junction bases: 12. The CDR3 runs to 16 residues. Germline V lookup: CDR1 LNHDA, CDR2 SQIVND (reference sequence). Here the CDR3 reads CASSTTGSGVLYEQYF. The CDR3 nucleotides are TGTGCCAGTAGTACAACTGGAAGCGGGGTCCTCTACGAGCAGTACTTC.

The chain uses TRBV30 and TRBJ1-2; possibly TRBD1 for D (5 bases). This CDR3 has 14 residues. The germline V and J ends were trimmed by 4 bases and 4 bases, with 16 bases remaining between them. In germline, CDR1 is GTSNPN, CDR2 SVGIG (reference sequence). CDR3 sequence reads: CAWNPGRIPYGYTF. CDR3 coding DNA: TGTGCCTGGAACCCGGGACGGATTCCCTATGGCTACACCTTC.

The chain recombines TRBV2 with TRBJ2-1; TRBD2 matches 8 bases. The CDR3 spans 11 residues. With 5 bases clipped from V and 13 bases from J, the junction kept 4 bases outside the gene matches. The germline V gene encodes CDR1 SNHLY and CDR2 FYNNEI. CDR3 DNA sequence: TGTGCCAGCAGTAGCGGGGGCGCCCAGTTCTTC. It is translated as CASSSGGAQFF. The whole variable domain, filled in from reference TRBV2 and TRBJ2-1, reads EPEVTQTPSHQVTQMGQEVILRCVPISNHLYFYWYRQILGQKVEFLVSFYNNEISEKSEIFDDQFSVERPDGSNFTLKIRSTKLEDSAMYFCASSSGGAQFFGPGTRLTVL.

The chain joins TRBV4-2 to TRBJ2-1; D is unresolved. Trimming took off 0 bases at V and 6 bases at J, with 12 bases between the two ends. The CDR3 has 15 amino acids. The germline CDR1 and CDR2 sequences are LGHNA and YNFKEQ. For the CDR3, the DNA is TGTGCCAGCAGCCAAGATCTCCCCCTACTCAATGAGCAGTTCTTC. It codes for CASSQDLPLLNEQFF.

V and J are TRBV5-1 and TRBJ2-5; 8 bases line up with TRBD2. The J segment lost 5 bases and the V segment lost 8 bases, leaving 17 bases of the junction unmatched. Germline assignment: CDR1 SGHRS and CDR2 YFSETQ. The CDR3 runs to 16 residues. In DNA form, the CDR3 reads TGCGCCAGAACGAGGGCGGTGGGCGGGAGGAAGGAGACCCAGTACTTC. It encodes CARTRAVGGRKETQYF.